The 17 T cell receptor beta chains below come from one sample, sequenced in a study of cytomegalovirus exposure and HLA in healthy donors. Vbeta (60) and Jbeta (13) primers were used in the PCR. Clones were read by immunoSEQ multiplex PCR, and TCRdb kept only the in-frame ones, dropping some. The data contain 150,000 to 200,000 clones, approximately 80% of them singletons. Sequenced material: PBMCs. The receptors come from a girl aged 10-17 years in good health and CMV-seropositive.

The chain couples TRBV7-9 to TRBJ1-5; maybe TRBD1 (5 bases). The germline gives CDR1 SEHNR, CDR2 FQNEAQ (reference sequence). This CDR3 has 14 residues. Trimming removed 6 bases from V and 3 bases from J, with 12 bases in between. The DNA of the CDR3 is TGTGCCAGCAGTCCAAGGGGTCCCAATCAGCCCCAGCATTTT. It specifies CASSPRGPNQPQHF.

The table lists this clone with a count of one. This sample also contains other DNA sequences that code for the same CDR3. The chain is built from TRBV9 and TRBJ2-3; D gene uncertain. V lost 0 bases and J lost 1, with 6 bases in between. The germline CDR1 and CDR2 sequences are SGDLS and YYNGEE. CDR3 length equals 14 residues. The CDR3 coding sequence is TGTGCCAGCAGCGTAGGTATAGGCACAGATACGCAGTATTTT. Its protein product is CASSVGIGTDTQYF.

The rearrangement joins TRBV10-3 to TRBJ2-5, with D tentatively TRBD1 (5 bases). Germline loops: CDR1 ENHRY, CDR2 SYGVKD. CDR3 length: 16 residues. V was shortened by 0 bases and J by 0 bases, with 11 bases between the two germline ends. CDR3 protein: CAISESSRVNQETQYF. The CDR3 DNA reads as TGTGCCATCAGTGAGTCGAGCAGGGTCAACCAAGAGACCCAGTACTTC.

This clone appeared a single time. The chain links TRBV28 to TRBJ1-1; 7 bases are shared with TRBD1. Germline V gene lookup returns CDR1 MDHEN and CDR2 SYDVKM. The CDR3 is made up of 15 amino acids. V shed 6 bases and J 1 base; nucleotides not matched to a gene: 8. CDR3 region: CASSYSRTGNTEAFF. In DNA form, the CDR3 reads TGTGCCAGCAGCTATTCAAGGACAGGGAACACTGAAGCTTTCTTT. Based on the CDR3 plus reference TRBV28 and TRBJ1-1, the full variable domain is DVKVTQSSRYLVKRTGEKVFLECVQDMDHENMFWYRQDPGLGLRLIYFSYDVKMKEKGDIPEGYSVSREKKERFSLILESASTNQTSMYLCASSYSRTGNTEAFFGQGTRLTVV.

This sequence joins TRBV12-5 and TRBJ2-1, with 11 positions matching TRBD2. The V and J ends lost 1 base and 8 bases, in that order; junction bases with no gene match: 10. CDR3 size: 17 residues. Per germline, CDR1 LGHNT and CDR2 FRNRAP. The CDR3 here is CASGLAITSGSLHEQFF. The CDR3 nucleotides read TGTGCTAGTGGTTTGGCGATTACTAGCGGGAGTCTCCATGAGCAGTTCTTC.

V gene TRBV27 combines with J gene TRBJ2-7, with D perhaps matching TRBD1 (5 bases). Trimming shortened V by 4 bases and J by 2 bases, and 15 bases separated the two germline ends. Germline loops: CDR1 MNHEY, CDR2 SMNVEV (reference sequence). This CDR3 region has 15 residues. As DNA, the CDR3 is TGTGCCAGCAGTTCCTCCGACAGACTCACCTACGAGCAGTACTTC. It encodes CASSSSDRLTYEQYF.

The J gene is TRBJ1-1, the V gene TRBV6-5, with 9 bases identical to TRBD1. The CDR3 is made up of 14 amino acids. Trimming removed 7 bases from V and 1 base from J; junction bases left unmatched: 4. Germline loops: CDR1 MNHEY, CDR2 SVGAGI. CDR3 protein: CASTWGQGNTEAFF. Written as DNA, the CDR3 is TGTGCCAGCACCTGGGGACAGGGGAACACTGAAGCTTTCTTT.

The J gene is TRBJ2-1, the V gene TRBV6-5; maybe TRBD2 (6 bases). The V end was cut by 4 bases, the J end by 4 bases, with 14 bases between. The CDR3 consists of 15 residues. Germline V lookup: CDR1 MNHEY, CDR2 SVGAGI. CDR3 sequence (DNA): TGTGCCAGCAGTTCCCCCGGGGGTGTTTACAATGAGCAGTTCTTC. This translates into CASSSPGGVYNEQFF.

The gene calls are TRBV2 and TRBJ2-2; 10 positions agree with TRBD1. Looked up from germline, CDR1 is SNHLY and CDR2 is FYNNEI. Losses at the gene ends were 8 bases for V and 4 bases for J; bases not matched to a gene: 4. The CDR3 is 14 residues long. CDR3 loop: CASLGQGTTGELFF. CDR3 in DNA: TGTGCCAGCTTGGGACAGGGGACCACCGGGGAGCTGTTTTTT.

The V and J genes are TRBV4-3 and TRBJ2-3, with D tentatively TRBD2 (5 bases). CDR1 LGHNA and CDR2 YSLEER come from the germline V gene. The CDR3 has 16 amino acids. V was shortened by 0 bases and J by 2 bases, with 12 bases between the two germline ends. Written as DNA, the CDR3 is TGCGCCAGCAGCCAAGAGCTACCCGGACTCACAGATACGCAGTATTTT. It yields the protein CASSQELPGLTDTQYF.

The chain combines TRBV6-1 with TRBJ2-2, with 7 bases that match TRBD1. V gave up 8 bases and J gave up 1 base; unmatched junction bases: 7. The CDR3 spans 15 residues. CDR1 MNHNS and CDR2 SASEGT come from the germline V gene. The CDR3, as DNA: TGTGCCAGCCTTCGCGGACAGGTGAACACCGGGGAGCTGTTTTTT. Its protein product is CASLRGQVNTGELFF.

This clone was recorded a few times. This sample includes further DNA sequences coding for the same CDR3. The J gene is TRBJ1-2, the V gene TRBV19; D is uncertain. Germline CDR1 is LNHDA and CDR2 is SQIVND (reference sequence). CDR3 length equals 13 residues. V lost 1 base, J lost 4 bases, and 7 bases lay in between. The CDR3 nucleotides are TGTGCCAGTAGTATAGGGGAGTTCTATGGCTACACCTTC. This codes for CASSIGEFYGYTF.

This chain connects TRBV18 to TRBJ2-5; no clear D. This CDR3 has 12 residues. Germline assignment: CDR1 KGHSH and CDR2 LQKENI. Trimming took off 4 bases at V and 2 bases at J, with 5 bases between the two ends. CDR3: CASSLSQETQYF. DNA for the CDR3: TGTGCCAGCTCACTTTCGCAAGAGACCCAGTACTTC.

The chain uses TRBV5-6 and TRBJ2-5; 11 bases align to TRBD2. The J call may be wrong; the DNA end is better matched by TRBJ2-7. The CDR3 has 16 residues. From germline, CDR1 is SGHDT and CDR2 YYEEEE. The CDR3 DNA sequence: TGTGCCAGCAGCTTGGGGGGGACTAGCGGAACCTACGAGCAGTACTTC. It specifies CASSLGGTSGTYEQYF.

The rearrangement uses TRBV7-8 and TRBJ2-2; TRBD1 matches 7 bases. This CDR3 has 19 residues. The germline gives CDR1 SGHVS, CDR2 FQNEAQ. V shed 1 base and J 1 base; nucleotides not matched to a gene: 12. The CDR3 loop is CASSLGYKGAPQNTGELFF. The CDR3 bases are TGTGCCAGCAGCTTAGGCTACAAGGGGGCTCCACAGAACACCGGGGAGCTGTTTTTT.

The chain employs TRBV2 and TRBJ2-7; 8 nucleotides align to TRBD1. This CDR3 comprises 13 residues. Germline loops: CDR1 SNHLY, CDR2 FYNNEI. The V segment lost 7 bases and the J segment 11 bases; nucleotides outside the gene matches: 13. In DNA, the CDR3 is TGTGCCAGCAAAGCAGGGGGCCTATTCAGAGAGTACTTC. It yields the protein CASKAGGLFREYF.

The chain is built from TRBV13 and TRBJ2-1; D not certain. This CDR3 contains 13 residues. The V end was cut by 6 bases, the J end by 8 bases, with 14 bases between. The V gene's germline CDR1 is PRHDT and CDR2 FYEKMQ (reference sequence). Here the CDR3 DNA reads TGTGCCAGCAGGTCTCTCCTTGGCCATGAGCAGTTCTTC. Translated: CASRSLLGHEQFF. The full variable domain, completed using reference TRBV13 and TRBJ2-1, is AAGVIQSPRHLIKEKRETATLKCYPIPRHDTVYWYQQGPGQDPQFLISFYEKMQSDKGSIPDRFSAQQFSDYHSELNMSSLELGDSALYFCASRSLLGHEQFFGPGTRLTVL.